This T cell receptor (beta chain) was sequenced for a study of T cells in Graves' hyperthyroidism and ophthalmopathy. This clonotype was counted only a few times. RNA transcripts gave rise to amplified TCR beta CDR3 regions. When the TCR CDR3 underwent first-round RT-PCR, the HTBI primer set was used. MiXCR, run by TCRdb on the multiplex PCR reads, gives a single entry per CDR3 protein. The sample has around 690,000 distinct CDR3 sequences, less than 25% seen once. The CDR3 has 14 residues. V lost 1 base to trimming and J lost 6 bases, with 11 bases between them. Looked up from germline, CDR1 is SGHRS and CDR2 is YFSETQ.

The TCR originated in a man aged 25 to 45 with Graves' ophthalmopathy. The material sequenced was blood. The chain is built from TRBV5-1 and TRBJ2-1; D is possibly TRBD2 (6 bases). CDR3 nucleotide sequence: TGCGCCAGCAGCTTGCGGCGGGAACTCAATGAGCAGTTCTTC. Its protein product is CASSLRRELNEQFF.